This TCR beta chain was captured by sequencing in a study of cytomegalovirus exposure and HLA in healthy donors. The PCR was carried out with 60 Vbeta primers and 13 Jbeta primers. Some clones are missing from TCRdb's copy, which holds only in-frame ones; the method was immunoSEQ multiplex PCR. The sample lists roughly 180,000 clones, 78% seen once, with around 2.6% in the top ten. In the case of this clone: Its antigen is currently unknown.

Germline CDR1 is MNHEY and CDR2 is SVGAGI. Trimming took off 6 bases at V and 8 bases at J, with 8 bases between the two ends. The CDR3 totals 11 residues. Study outcomes and limitations: Most subjects' HLA-A and HLA-B alleles were reportedly predicted from TCR beta sequences.

The TCR was taken from a female donor in good health and CMV-seronegative. The chain links TRBV6-5 to TRBJ2-1, with D perhaps TRBD2 (5 bases). Sequencing input: PBMCs. The CDR3 DNA follows: TGTGCCAGCAGATTCGGGGATGAGCAGTTCTTC. Translation: CASRFGDEQFF.